This T cell receptor (beta chain) was observed in a study of CD8 T cells in Susac syndrome. The multiple sclerosis controls were treatment-naive patients with relapsing-remitting disease that was stable or active. The CDR3 is 15 residues long. The V and J ends lost 2 bases and 0 bases respectively, with 11 bases between them. The germline CDR1 and CDR2 sequences are KGHSH and LQKENI. RNA totalling roughly 0.5 to 1 ug underwent reverse transcription with random hexamers. TCRdb used MiXCR to reprocess the immunoSEQ multiplex PCR reads, holding one entry per CDR3 protein. In the table there are 200,000 or so distinct CDR3 sequences, 90% to 95% of which are singletons.

Sample: CD4+ T cells from PBMCs. The rearrangement links TRBV18 to TRBJ2-7; D not certain. The TCR comes from a human donor with multiple sclerosis. CDR3 protein: CASSPWADSSYEQYF. CDR3 in DNA: TGTGCCAGCTCACCATGGGCTGATAGCTCCTACGAGCAGTACTTC.